Here is one TCR beta chain with its context. The target antigen is unknown. Terminally differentiated effector memory CD45RA+ cells were excluded by CCR7 positive selection of CD45RO-negative cells. The record originates from a study of shared clonotypes between healthy human individuals. The overall study: The cohort had two women and a few men, ages 18 to 49. Study-wide findings and caveats: A few donors showed sharing of 4.5% to 6% of naive CD4 clonotypes. The researchers took only blood, and tissue repertoires probably look different.

The CDR3 loop spans 14 amino acids. V was pared by 6 bases and J by 1 base, with 12 bases between. CDR1 and CDR2 (germline): MDHEN, SYDVKM. The table came from immunoSEQ multiplex PCR; TCRdb's copy has only in-frame clones and leaves some out. The repertoire holds about 2.1 million clones, with approximately 94% as singletons. Sequenced material: naive CD8+ T cells from PBMCs. The origin of this receptor is a man between 18 and 35 years old in good health. Some clones in this sample may be carry-over from other donors' samples. The V and J genes are TRBV28 and TRBJ1-2; no reliable D call. CDR3 sequence (DNA): TGTGCCAGCAGCCTGACGTCGAGTAACTATGGCTACACCTTC. Its translation is CASSLTSSNYGYTF.